A selection of T cell receptor beta chains follows, all from one sample in a study of shared clonotypes between healthy human individuals. Profiling relied on immunoSEQ multiplex PCR, and the TCRdb table lists in-frame clones only, not all of them. The sample shows about 750,000 clones, around 93% of them seen only once. The sequencing sample was made of naive CD8+ T cells sorted from blood. The receptors stem from a man aged 30 to 45 in good health. CDR3s include the opening cysteine and the closing phenylalanine or tryptophan. A D gene is named only where the DNA matches it firmly. Not all rows give a size; the values are once, few, many and, for expanded clones, a class.

TRBJ2-1 | TRBV30 | once | TRBD1 | CAWGAGTGSYNEQFF | TGTGCCTGGGGGGCAGGGACAGGATCCTACAATGAGCAGTTCTTC
TRBJ1-5 | TRBV19 | - | - | CASTRGWDRNQPQHF | TGTGCCAGTACGAGGGGATGGGATCGCAATCAGCCCCAGCATTTT
TRBJ1-1 | TRBV5-4 | - | - | CASRQNTEAFF | TGTGCCAGCAGACAGAACACTGAAGCTTTCTTT
TRBJ2-1 | TRBV15 | - | TRBD1 | CATSREGTGVYGEQFF | TGTGCCACCAGCAGAGAAGGGACAGGGGTGTACGGTGAGCAGTTCTTC
TRBJ2-1 | TRBV7-8 | - | TRBD2 | CASSLWTSGSSYNEQFF | TGTGCCAGCAGCTTATGGACTAGCGGAAGCTCCTACAATGAGCAGTTCTTC
TRBJ2-7 | TRBV29-1 | - | TRBD2 | CSALAGGGEQYF | TGCAGCGCCTTAGCGGGAGGGGGCGAGCAGTACTTC
TRBJ2-2 | TRBV5-1 | once | - | CASSLYRANTGELFF | TGCGCCAGCAGCTTATACAGGGCGAACACCGGGGAGCTGTTTTTT
TRBJ2-1 | TRBV7-3 | - | - | CASSSQESSYNEQFF | TGTGCCAGCAGCTCTCAGGAGAGCTCCTACAATGAGCAGTTCTTC
TRBJ1-1 | TRBV27 | - | - | CASSPHYGVNEAFF | TGTGCCAGCAGCCCCCATTATGGGGTGAATGAAGCTTTCTTT
TRBJ1-5 | TRBV30 | - | TRBD1 | CAWSVGRGFQPQHF | TGTGCCTGGAGTGTAGGCAGGGGGTTTCAGCCCCAGCATTTT
TRBJ2-1 | TRBV27 | - | - | CASSPTLRVIGEQFF | TGTGCCAGCAGCCCTACTCTAAGGGTTATTGGTGAGCAGTTCTTC
TRBJ2-3 | TRBV11-2 | - | - | CASSLFSGPGFPDTQYF | TGTGCCAGCAGCTTATTCTCCGGTCCGGGATTTCCCGATACGCAGTATTTT
TRBJ1-2 | TRBV28 | - | - | CASSLASALYGYTF | TGTGCCAGCAGTCTCGCATCCGCCCTTTATGGCTACACCTTC
TRBJ2-3 | TRBV9 | - | - | CASSVIPATDTQYF | TGTGCCAGCAGCGTAATACCGGCCACAGATACGCAGTATTTT
TRBJ2-5 | TRBV9 | - | - | CASSVAPGQETQYF | TGTGCCAGCAGCGTGGCACCGGGACAAGAGACCCAGTACTTC
TRBJ2-7 | TRBV13 | - | - | CASSLAGSSYEQYF | TGTGCCAGCAGCTTAGCGGGTAGCTCCTACGAGCAGTACTTC
TRBJ2-1 | TRBV18 | - | TRBD2 | CASSPPGSGSLGEQFF | TGTGCCAGCTCACCACCGGGAAGCGGGAGTCTCGGCGAGCAGTTCTTC
TRBJ2-3 | TRBV27 | - | TRBD1 | CASSFFKQGGTDTQYF | TGTGCCAGCAGTTTTTTTAAGCAGGGGGGCACAGATACGCAGTATTTT
TRBJ2-3 | TRBV12-5 | - | - | CASGLSPKGPEDTDTQYF | TGTGCTAGTGGTTTGTCACCCAAGGGACCGGAGGACACAGATACGCAGTATTTT
TRBJ1-1 | TRBV5-6 | - | - | CASSLLRGEAFF | TGTGCCAGCAGCTTGTTAAGGGGGGAAGCTTTCTTT
TRBJ1-1 | TRBV4-1 | - | - | CASSQGVPGYTEAFF | TGCGCCAGCAGCCAAGGAGTGCCAGGGTATACTGAAGCTTTCTTT
TRBJ2-1 | TRBV14 | - | - | CASSQDSGREQFF | TGTGCCAGCAGCCAAGATTCGGGGCGTGAGCAGTTCTTC
TRBJ2-7 | TRBV9 | - | TRBD2 | CATTWEARGGDEQYF | TGTGCCACCACCTGGGAGGCCCGCGGGGGAGACGAGCAGTACTTC
TRBJ2-1 | TRBV7-6 | - | TRBD2 | CASSLDLAGEGSYNEQFF | TGTGCCAGCAGCTTAGATCTAGCGGGAGAGGGATCCTACAATGAGCAGTTCTTC
TRBJ2-1 | TRBV6-6 | - | - | CASTPAAGSYNEQFF | TGTGCCAGCACCCCTGCTGCGGGGTCCTACAATGAGCAGTTCTTC
TRBJ1-2 | TRBV29-1 | - | - | CSASGGPFYGYTF | TGCAGCGCCAGCGGAGGACCCTTCTATGGCTACACCTTC
TRBJ1-2 | TRBV29-1 | - | - | CSVQRQTYGYTF | TGCAGCGTACAGAGGCAGACCTATGGCTACACCTTC
TRBJ2-3 | TRBV7-2 | - | - | CASSLFGSWITDTQYF | TGTGCCAGCAGCTTATTCGGGAGTTGGATCACAGATACGCAGTATTTT
TRBJ2-4 | TRBV28 | - | - | CASSLLVMGRGENIQYF | TGTGCCAGCAGTTTGTTGGTTATGGGAAGGGGTGAAAACATTCAGTACTTC
TRBJ2-2 | TRBV29-1 | - | TRBD2 | CSVDISGRSGELFF | TGCAGCGTTGATATTAGCGGGAGATCCGGGGAGCTGTTTTTT
TRBJ2-7 | TRBV19 | - | TRBD1 | CASSITPGQAHEQYF | TGTGCCAGTAGTATAACCCCGGGACAGGCCCACGAGCAGTACTTC
TRBJ2-7 | TRBV4-1 | - | - | CASSQDAGSLEQYF | TGCGCCAGCAGCCAAGATGCAGGCTCCTTGGAGCAGTACTTC
TRBJ2-7 | TRBV4-1 | - | - | CASSQAGAPLYEQYF | TGCGCCAGCAGCCAAGCAGGGGCTCCCCTCTACGAGCAGTACTTC
TRBJ2-1 | TRBV10-3 | - | - | CAISEVGLRNEQFF | TGTGCCATCAGTGAAGTGGGTCTACGCAATGAGCAGTTCTTC
TRBJ1-3 | TRBV5-1 | - | - | CASSLDTSSGNTIYF | TGCGCCAGCAGCTTGGATACTAGCTCTGGAAACACCATATATTTT
TRBJ2-1 | TRBV11-3 | - | TRBD1 | CASSLRIGTGNNEQFF | TGTGCCAGCAGCTTGAGGATTGGGACAGGGAACAATGAGCAGTTCTTC
TRBJ2-3 | TRBV4-3 | once | TRBD2 | CASSHLTGGLVSTDTQYF | TGCGCCAGCAGCCACCTCACCGGGGGACTAGTCAGCACAGATACGCAGTATTTT
TRBJ2-7 | TRBV27 | - | TRBD2 | CASSLSWGRVDEQYF | TGTGCCAGCAGTTTATCGTGGGGGAGGGTTGACGAGCAGTACTTC
TRBJ1-4 | TRBV19 | few | - | CASCESFAGEKLFF | TGTGCCAGTTGTGAATCCTTTGCCGGGGAAAAACTGTTTTTT
TRBJ2-7 | TRBV29-1 | once | TRBD1 | CSVGDRDFYEQYF | TGCAGCGTTGGGGACAGGGATTTCTACGAGCAGTACTTC
TRBJ2-7 | TRBV6-1 | - | TRBD2 | CASSEAWRLRLAGDGSYEQYF | TGTGCCAGCAGTGAAGCGTGGCGTTTACGCCTAGCGGGAGATGGGTCCTACGAGCAGTACTTC
TRBJ2-5 | TRBV7-9 | few | - | CASSLLETQYF | TGTGCCAGCAGCTTACTAGAGACCCAGTACTTC
TRBJ2-3 | TRBV27 | - | - | CASSLMEDTQYF | TGTGCCAGCAGTTTGATGGAAGATACGCAGTATTTT
TRBJ2-2 | TRBV6-5 | - | - | CASSTDRTGELFF | TGTGCCAGCAGTACCGACAGGACCGGGGAGCTGTTTTTT
TRBJ2-7 | TRBV2 | few | TRBD2 | CASSPTSGSSYEQYF | TGTGCCAGCAGTCCGACTAGCGGGAGCTCCTACGAGCAGTACTTC
TRBJ2-2 | TRBV6-5 | - | - | CASSYSTSGGELFF | TGTGCCAGCAGTTACTCGACGTCCGGTGGGGAGCTGTTTTTT
TRBJ1-2 | TRBV16 | - | TRBD1 | CASSPPVQGVFGYTF | TGTGCCAGCAGCCCCCCGGTACAGGGGGTATTTGGCTACACCTTC
TRBJ2-7 | TRBV11-2 | - | - | CASSLEGALEVYEQYF | TGTGCCAGCAGCTTAGAGGGGGCCCTAGAGGTTTACGAGCAGTACTTC
TRBJ2-1 | TRBV29-1 | - | - | CSVDRQGINNEQFF | TGCAGCGTTGATAGGCAGGGGATAAACAATGAGCAGTTCTTC
TRBJ2-5 | TRBV7-9 | once | TRBD1 | CASSLTRDRGGPFQETQYF | TGTGCCAGCAGCTTAACCCGGGACAGGGGAGGCCCTTTCCAAGAGACCCAGTACTTC
TRBJ2-7 | TRBV9 | - | TRBD1 | CASSVGQGRDEQYF | TGTGCCAGCAGCGTAGGACAGGGACGGGACGAGCAGTACTTC